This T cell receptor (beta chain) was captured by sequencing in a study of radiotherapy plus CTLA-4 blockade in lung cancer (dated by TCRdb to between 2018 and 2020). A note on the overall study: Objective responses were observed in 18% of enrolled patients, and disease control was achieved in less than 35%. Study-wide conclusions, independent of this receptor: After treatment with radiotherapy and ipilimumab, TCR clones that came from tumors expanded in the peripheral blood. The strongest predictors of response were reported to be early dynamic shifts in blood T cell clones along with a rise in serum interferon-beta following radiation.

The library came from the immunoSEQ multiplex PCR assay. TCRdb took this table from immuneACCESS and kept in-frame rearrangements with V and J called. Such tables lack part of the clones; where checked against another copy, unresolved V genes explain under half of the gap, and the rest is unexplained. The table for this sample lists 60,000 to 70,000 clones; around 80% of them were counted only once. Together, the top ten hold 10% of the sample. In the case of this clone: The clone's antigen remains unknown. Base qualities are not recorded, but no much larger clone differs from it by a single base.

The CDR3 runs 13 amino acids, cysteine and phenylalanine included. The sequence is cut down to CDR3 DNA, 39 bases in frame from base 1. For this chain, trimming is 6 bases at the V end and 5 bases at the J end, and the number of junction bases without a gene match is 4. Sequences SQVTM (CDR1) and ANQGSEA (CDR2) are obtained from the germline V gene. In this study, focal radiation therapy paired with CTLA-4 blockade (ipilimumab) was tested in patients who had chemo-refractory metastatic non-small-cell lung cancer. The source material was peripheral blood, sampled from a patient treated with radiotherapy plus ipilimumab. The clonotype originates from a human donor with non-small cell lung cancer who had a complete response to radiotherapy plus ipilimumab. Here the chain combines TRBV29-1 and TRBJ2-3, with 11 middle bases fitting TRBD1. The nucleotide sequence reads TGCAGCGTCCCTGGGACAGGGGGAGATACGCAGTATTTT. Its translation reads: CSVPGTGGDTQYF.